A single sample is the source of the 6 T cell receptor beta chains below, sequenced in a study of cytomegalovirus exposure and HLA in healthy donors. The PCR employed 60 Vbeta primers together with 13 Jbeta primers. Libraries were prepared by immunoSEQ multiplex PCR; TCRdb keeps only in-frame clonotypes and omits some of them. The sample shows around 190,000 clones, roughly 77% of them seen only once. The sequencing input was PBMCs. The receptor set was obtained from a woman aged 45-65 years in good health and CMV-seronegative.

The sample holds one count of this clone. CDR3 amino acids: CASSISSGRSQEQFF. DNA for the CDR3: TGTGCCAGCTCAATCTCTAGCGGGAGGTCTCAGGAGCAGTTCTTC. The chain combines TRBV18 with TRBJ2-1; TRBD2 matches 11 bases. The germline V gene has CDR1 KGHSH and CDR2 LQKENI. This CDR3 has 15 amino acids. Trimming removed 5 bases from V and 10 bases from J; junction bases left unmatched: 10.

This chain uses TRBV7-9 with TRBJ1-1; 7 bases match TRBD1. Germline lookup yields CDR1 SEHNR and CDR2 FQNEAQ (reference sequence). The CDR3 has 15 amino acids. Losses at the gene ends were 4 bases for V and 2 bases for J; bases not matched to a gene: 7. The CDR3 DNA sequence: TGTGCCAGCAGCTCCCGGGACAGCTATAACACTGAAGCTTTCTTT. This encodes CASSSRDSYNTEAFF.

The chain has TRBV13 and TRBJ2-7; a weak D match, TRBD2 (6 bases). Germline V gene lookup returns CDR1 PRHDT and CDR2 FYEKMQ (reference sequence). The CDR3 loop spans 13 amino acids. With 4 bases removed from V and 7 bases from J, the gap between germline ends came to 14 bases. The CDR3 nucleotides are TGTGCCAGCAGCTCGACGACTAGTTATGAGCAGTACTTC. Translated: CASSSTTSYEQYF.

V usage is TRBV6-1 and J usage is TRBJ2-7; 8 bases line up with TRBD2. The germline V gene has CDR1 MNHNS and CDR2 SASEGT. V trimming: 7 bases; J trimming: 2 bases; junction bases outside the gene matches: 7. This CDR3 is built from 14 residues. For the CDR3, the DNA is TGTGCCAGCATGAGACTAGCGTCTACCTACGAGCAGTACTTC. Protein: CASMRLASTYEQYF.

In its sample, this clone was seen a few times. The V gene is TRBV2, the J gene TRBJ2-6; D is unclear. The CDR3 contains 14 residues. CDR1 and CDR2 (germline): SNHLY, FYNNEI. Trimming pared 4 bases from V and 4 bases from J, leaving 8 bases between. The CDR3 loop is CASSGRMGANVLTF. Here the CDR3 DNA reads TGTGCCAGCAGTGGGCGGATGGGGGCCAACGTCCTGACTTTC.

The chain couples TRBV6-5 to TRBJ1-6, with 9 nucleotides matching TRBD1. Per germline, CDR1 MNHEY and CDR2 SVGAGI. V lost 6 bases and J lost 5; bases outside the gene matches: 5. The CDR3 runs 15 residues. In DNA form, the CDR3 reads TGTGCCAGCAGGACAGGGGGGCTACATAATTCACCCCTCCACTTT. Translation gives CASRTGGLHNSPLHF.